The sequence of this T cell receptor beta chain was determined in a study of OX40 agonist ivuxolimab in advanced cancers. Autoimmune disease history or systemic immunosuppression was exclusionary. Sequencing was performed with immunoSEQ multiplex PCR; in TCRdb, only in-frame clones are kept and a portion is missing. Of about 100,000 clones in the sample, less than 95% were seen once. V lost 7 bases to trimming and J lost 0 bases, with 16 bases between them. The CDR3 length is 14 residues. Germline V gene lookup returns CDR1 SQVTM and CDR2 ANQGSEA. V gene TRBV29-1 combines with J gene TRBJ2-7, with D perhaps given as TRBD1 or TRBD2 (5 bases each). The sequence derives from an adult with an advanced solid tumor such as melanoma, head and neck, liver or kidney cancer. Sequencing was performed on CD4+ or CD8+ T cells sorted from blood, taken in a trial of the OX40 agonist ivuxolimab. CDR3 loop: CSAGDGYFSYEQYF. CDR3 sequence (DNA): TGCAGCGCTGGGGACGGTTACTTCTCCTACGAGCAGTACTTC.